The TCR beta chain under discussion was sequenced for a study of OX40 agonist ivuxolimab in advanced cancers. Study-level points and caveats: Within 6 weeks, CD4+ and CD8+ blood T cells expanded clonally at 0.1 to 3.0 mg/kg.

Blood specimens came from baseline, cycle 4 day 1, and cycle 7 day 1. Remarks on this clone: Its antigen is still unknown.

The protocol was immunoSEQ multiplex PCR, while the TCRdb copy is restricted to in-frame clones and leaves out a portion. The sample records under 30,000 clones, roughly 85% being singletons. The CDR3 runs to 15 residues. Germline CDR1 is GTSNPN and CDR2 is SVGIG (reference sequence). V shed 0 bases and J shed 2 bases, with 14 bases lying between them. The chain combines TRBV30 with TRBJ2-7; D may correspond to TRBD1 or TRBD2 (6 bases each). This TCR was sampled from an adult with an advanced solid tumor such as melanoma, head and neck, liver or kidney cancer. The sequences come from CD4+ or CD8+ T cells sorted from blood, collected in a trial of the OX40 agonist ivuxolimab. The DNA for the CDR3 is TGTGCCTGGAGTGTAGGGGGGAGGCCCACCTACGAGCAGTACTTC. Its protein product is CAWSVGGRPTYEQYF.